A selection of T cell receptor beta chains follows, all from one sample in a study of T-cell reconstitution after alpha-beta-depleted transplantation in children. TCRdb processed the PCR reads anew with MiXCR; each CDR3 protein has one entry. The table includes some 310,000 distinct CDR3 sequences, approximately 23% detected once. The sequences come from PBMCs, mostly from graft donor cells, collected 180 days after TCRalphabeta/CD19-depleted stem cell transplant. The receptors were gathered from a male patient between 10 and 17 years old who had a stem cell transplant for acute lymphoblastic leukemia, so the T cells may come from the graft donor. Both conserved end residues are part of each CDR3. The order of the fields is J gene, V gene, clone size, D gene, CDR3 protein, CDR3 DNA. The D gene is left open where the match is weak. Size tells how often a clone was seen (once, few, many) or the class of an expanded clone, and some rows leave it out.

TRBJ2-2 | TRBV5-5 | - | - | CASSLAPADTGELFF | TGTGCCAGCAGCTTGGCCCCGGCTGATACCGGGGAGCTGTTTTTT
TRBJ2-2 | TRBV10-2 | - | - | CASRKPPDTGELFF | TGCGCCAGCAGGAAGCCCCCGGACACCGGGGAGCTGTTTTTT
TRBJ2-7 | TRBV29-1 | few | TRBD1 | CSVERGDRAQFEQYF | TGCAGCGTTGAAAGGGGAGACAGGGCCCAGTTCGAGCAGTACTTC
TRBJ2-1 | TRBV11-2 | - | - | CASRTTRGGNEQFF | TGTGCCAGCAGGACCACGCGGGGAGGCAATGAGCAGTTCTTC
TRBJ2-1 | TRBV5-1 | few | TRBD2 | CASSLVVSGRYNEQFF | TGCGCCAGCAGCTTGGTCGTTAGCGGGAGATACAATGAGCAGTTCTTC
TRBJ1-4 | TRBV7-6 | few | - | CASSLGPGRANEKLFF | TGTGCCAGCAGCCTTGGACCAGGGAGGGCGAATGAAAAACTGTTTTTT
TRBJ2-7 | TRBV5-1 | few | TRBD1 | CASKPRDRARTYEQYF | TGCGCCAGCAAGCCTAGGGACAGGGCGCGAACCTACGAGCAGTACTTC
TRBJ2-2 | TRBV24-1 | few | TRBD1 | CATSDVGTGPTGELFF | TGTGCCACCAGTGATGTCGGGACAGGGCCCACCGGGGAGCTGTTTTTT
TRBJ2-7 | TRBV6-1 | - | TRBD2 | CASSRLAGETYEQYF | TGTGCCAGCAGCCGACTAGCGGGAGAGACCTACGAGCAGTACTTC
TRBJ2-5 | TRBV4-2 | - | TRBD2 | CASSQDRNSGASHF | TGTGCCAGCAGCCAAGATCGGAATAGCGGGGCCTCCCACTTC
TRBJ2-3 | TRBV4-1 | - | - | CASSQDFRSGASTDTQYF | TGCGCCAGCAGCCAAGATTTCCGAAGCGGTGCTAGCACAGATACGCAGTATTTT
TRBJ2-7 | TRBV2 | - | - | CASSGRSGFLYEQYF | TGTGCCAGCAGTGGAAGGTCAGGGTTCCTCTACGAGCAGTACTTC
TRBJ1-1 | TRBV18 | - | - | CASSPRTGGSLNTEAFF | TGTGCCAGCTCACCACGGACGGGGGGCAGTCTGAACACTGAAGCTTTCTTT
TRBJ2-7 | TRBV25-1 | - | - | CASSESIRVTGKEQYF | TGTGCCAGCAGTGAATCTATTAGGGTTACAGGGAAAGAGCAGTACTTC
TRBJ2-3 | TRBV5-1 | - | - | CASSSTLVATDTQYF | TGCGCCAGCAGCTCCACACTAGTGGCCACAGATACGCAGTATTTT
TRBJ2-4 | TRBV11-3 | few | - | CASSFTAKNIQYF | TGTGCCAGCAGCTTTACAGCCAAAAACATTCAGTACTTC
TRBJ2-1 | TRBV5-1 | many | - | CASSLTPGSYNEQFF | TGCGCCAGCAGCTTGACTCCCGGATCCTACAATGAGCAGTTCTTC